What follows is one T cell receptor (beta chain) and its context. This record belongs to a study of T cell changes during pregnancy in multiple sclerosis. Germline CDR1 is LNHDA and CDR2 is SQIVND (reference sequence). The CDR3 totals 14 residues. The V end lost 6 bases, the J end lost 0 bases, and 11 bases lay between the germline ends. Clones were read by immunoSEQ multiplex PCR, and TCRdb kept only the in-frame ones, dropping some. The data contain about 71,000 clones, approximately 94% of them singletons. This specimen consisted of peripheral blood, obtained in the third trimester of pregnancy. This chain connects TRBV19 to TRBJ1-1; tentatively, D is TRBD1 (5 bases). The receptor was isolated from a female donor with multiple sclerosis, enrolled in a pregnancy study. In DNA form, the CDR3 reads TGTGCCAGTAGCTCGGGACTCCTGAACACTGAAGCTTTCTTT. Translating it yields CASSSGLLNTEAFF.